The source of this T cell receptor beta chain is a study of Ad26.COV2.S vaccination and SARS-CoV-2 variants. Overall study context: The study gave Ad26.COV2.S intramuscularly, once or twice 56 days apart.

Produced via immunoSEQ multiplex PCR; TCRdb's table is partial and in-frame only. Of under 400,000 clones detected, 87% appear once; the ten largest clones hold about 3.5%. The ends were cut back, 2 bases at V and 3 bases at J, with 11 bases in the middle. The CDR3 extends over 15 amino acids. CDR1 is MNHEY, CDR2 SMNVEV, per germline (reference sequence). There are a few counts of this clone. As for treatment: about 20 received Ad26.COV2.S at low or high dose, single or two shots; about five received placebo; per-sample allocation not given. Each sample was drawn 63 days after the first injection (of vaccine or placebo).

The sequences come from peripheral blood, collected in a trial of Ad26.COV2.S vaccine versus placebo. This chain uses TRBV27 with TRBJ1-5; D is unresolved. The receptor was derived from a person aged 18-60 years who received the Ad26.COV2.S COVID-19 vaccine or a placebo. The CDR3 sequence is CASSLAATSNQPQHF. CDR3 coding DNA: TGTGCCAGCAGTTTAGCCGCTACATCCAATCAGCCCCAGCATTTT.